This TCR beta chain was identified during a study of T cells in Graves' hyperthyroidism and ophthalmopathy. The CDR3 has 15 amino acids. Germline assignment: CDR1 SEHNR and CDR2 FQNEAQ (reference sequence). The V gene end was trimmed by 6 bases and the J gene end by 4 bases; junction bases not matched to a gene: 8. Researchers amplified the TCR beta CDR3 regions from RNA transcripts. When the TCR CDR3 underwent first-round RT-PCR, the HTBI primer set was used. TCRdb ran MiXCR on the multiplex PCR reads and lists one entry per CDR3 protein. The sample holds 500,000 to 750,000 distinct CDR3 sequences; more than 45% are singletons and the top ten take around 7.7%.

This TCR was recovered from a woman aged 18-30 years with Graves' hyperthyroidism. The chain carries TRBV7-9 and TRBJ2-5, with 10 bases that match TRBD2. The sample consisted of peripheral blood or thyroid tissue (not recorded which). CDR3 sequence reads: CASSDLTSGPETQYF. CDR3 nucleotides: TGTGCCAGCAGTGACCTGACTAGCGGGCCAGAGACCCAGTACTTC.